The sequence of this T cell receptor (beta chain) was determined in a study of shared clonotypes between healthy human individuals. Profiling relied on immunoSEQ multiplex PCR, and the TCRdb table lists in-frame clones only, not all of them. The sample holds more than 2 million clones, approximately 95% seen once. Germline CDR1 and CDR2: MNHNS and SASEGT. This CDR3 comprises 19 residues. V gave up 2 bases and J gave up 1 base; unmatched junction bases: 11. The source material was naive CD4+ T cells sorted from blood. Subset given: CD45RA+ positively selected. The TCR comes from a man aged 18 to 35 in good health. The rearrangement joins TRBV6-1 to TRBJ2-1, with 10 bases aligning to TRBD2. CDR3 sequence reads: CASSETGTSASISYNEQFF. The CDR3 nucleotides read TGTGCCAGCAGTGAAACCGGGACTAGCGCGTCCATATCCTACAATGAGCAGTTCTTC.